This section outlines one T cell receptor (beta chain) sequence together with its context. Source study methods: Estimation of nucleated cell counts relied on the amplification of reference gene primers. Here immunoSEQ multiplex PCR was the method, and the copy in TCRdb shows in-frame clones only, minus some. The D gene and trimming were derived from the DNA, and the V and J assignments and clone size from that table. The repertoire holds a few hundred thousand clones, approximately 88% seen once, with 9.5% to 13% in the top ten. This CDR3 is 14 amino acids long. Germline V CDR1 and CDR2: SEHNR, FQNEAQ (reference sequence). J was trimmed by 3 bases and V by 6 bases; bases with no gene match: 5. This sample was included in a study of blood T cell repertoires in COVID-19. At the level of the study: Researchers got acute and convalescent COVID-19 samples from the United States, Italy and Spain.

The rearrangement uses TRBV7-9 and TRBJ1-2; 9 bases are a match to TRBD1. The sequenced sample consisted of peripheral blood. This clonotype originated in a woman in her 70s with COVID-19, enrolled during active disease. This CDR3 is CASRRTGDDYGYTF. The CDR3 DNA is TGTGCCAGCAGACGGACAGGGGACGACTATGGCTACACCTTC.